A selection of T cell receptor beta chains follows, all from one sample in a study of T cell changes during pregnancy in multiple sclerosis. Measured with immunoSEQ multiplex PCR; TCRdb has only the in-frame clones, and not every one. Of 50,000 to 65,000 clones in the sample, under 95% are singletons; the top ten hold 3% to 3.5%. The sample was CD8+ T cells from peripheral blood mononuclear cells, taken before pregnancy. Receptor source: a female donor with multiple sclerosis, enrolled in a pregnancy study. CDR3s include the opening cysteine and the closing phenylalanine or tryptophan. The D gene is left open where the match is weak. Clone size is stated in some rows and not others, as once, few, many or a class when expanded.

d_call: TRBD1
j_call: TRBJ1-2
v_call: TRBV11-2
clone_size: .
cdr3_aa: CASSFTGDPWHGYTF
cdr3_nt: TGTGCCAGCAGCTTCACAGGGGACCCATGGCATGGCTACACCTTC

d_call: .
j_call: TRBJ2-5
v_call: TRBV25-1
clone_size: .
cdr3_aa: CASSQGYQETQYF
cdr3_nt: TGTGCCAGCAGTCAGGGCTACCAAGAGACCCAGTACTTC

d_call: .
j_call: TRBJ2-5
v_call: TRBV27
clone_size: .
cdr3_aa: CASSLQGGLGWETQYF
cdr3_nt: TGTGCCAGCAGTTTACAGGGGGGCTTGGGGTGGGAGACCCAGTACTTC

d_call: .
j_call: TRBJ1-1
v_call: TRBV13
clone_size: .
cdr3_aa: CASSLAGGLNTEAFF
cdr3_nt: TGTGCCAGCAGCTTAGCGGGGGGGCTGAACACTGAAGCTTTCTTT

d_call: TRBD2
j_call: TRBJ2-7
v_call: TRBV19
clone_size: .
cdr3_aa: CASSIDRGAYEQYF
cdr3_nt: TGTGCCAGTAGTATAGACCGGGGGGCCTACGAGCAGTACTTC

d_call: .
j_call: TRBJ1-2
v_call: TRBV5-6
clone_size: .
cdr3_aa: CASSAGVGYTF
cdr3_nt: TGTGCCAGCAGCGCAGGGGTCGGCTACACCTTC

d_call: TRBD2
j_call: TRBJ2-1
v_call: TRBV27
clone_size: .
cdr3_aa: CASSILAGAYNEQFF
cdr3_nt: TGTGCCAGCAGTATTCTAGCGGGGGCCTACAATGAGCAGTTCTTC

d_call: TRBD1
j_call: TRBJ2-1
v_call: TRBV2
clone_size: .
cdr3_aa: CASQGVEQFF
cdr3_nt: TGTGCCAGCCAGGGGGTTGAGCAGTTCTTC

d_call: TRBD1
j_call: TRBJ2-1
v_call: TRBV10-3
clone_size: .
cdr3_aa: CAITQGAPDEQFF
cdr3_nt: TGTGCCATCACACAGGGGGCGCCGGATGAGCAGTTCTTC

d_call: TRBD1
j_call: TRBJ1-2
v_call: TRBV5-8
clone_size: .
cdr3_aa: CASSPGGADYGYTF
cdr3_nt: TGTGCCAGCAGTCCAGGGGGTGCGGACTATGGCTACACCTTC

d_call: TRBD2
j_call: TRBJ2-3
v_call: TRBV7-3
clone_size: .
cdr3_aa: CASSAAGGVTDTQYF
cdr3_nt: TGTGCCAGCAGCGCCGCGGGGGGCGTCACAGATACGCAGTATTTT

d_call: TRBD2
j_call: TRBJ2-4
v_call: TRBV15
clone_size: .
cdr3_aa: CATKGSGGAKNIQYF
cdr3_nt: TGTGCCACCAAGGGATCGGGAGGAGCCAAAAACATTCAGTACTTC

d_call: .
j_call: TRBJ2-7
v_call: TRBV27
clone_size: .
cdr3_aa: CASSLSGRTEIPYEQYF
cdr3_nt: TGTGCCAGCAGTTTATCGGGCAGGACAGAGATTCCCTACGAGCAGTACTTC

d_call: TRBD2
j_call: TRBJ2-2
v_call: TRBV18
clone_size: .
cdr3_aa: CASLGGTANTGELFF
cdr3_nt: TGTGCCAGCTTGGGGGGGACCGCGAACACCGGGGAGCTGTTTTTT

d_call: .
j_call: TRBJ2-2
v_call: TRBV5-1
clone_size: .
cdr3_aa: CAGRQLNTGELFF
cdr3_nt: TGCGCCGGAAGACAGTTGAACACCGGGGAGCTGTTTTTT

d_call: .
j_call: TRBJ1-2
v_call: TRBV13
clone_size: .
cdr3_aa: CASSLGRAEVYGYTF
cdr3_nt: TGTGCCAGCAGCTTAGGCAGGGCCGAAGTCTATGGCTACACCTTC

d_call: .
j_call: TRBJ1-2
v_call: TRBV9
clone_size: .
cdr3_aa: CASSVLGREPHGYTF
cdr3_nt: TGTGCCAGCAGCGTTCTCGGCCGGGAACCTCATGGCTACACCTTC

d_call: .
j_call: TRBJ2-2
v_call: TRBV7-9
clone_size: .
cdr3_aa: CASSPKRNFGELFF
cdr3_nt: TGTGCCAGCAGCCCTAAGCGGAACTTCGGGGAGCTGTTTTTT

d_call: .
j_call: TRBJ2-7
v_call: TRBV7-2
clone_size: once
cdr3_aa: CASIRDYEQYF
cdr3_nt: TGTGCCAGCATCCGGGACTACGAGCAGTACTTC

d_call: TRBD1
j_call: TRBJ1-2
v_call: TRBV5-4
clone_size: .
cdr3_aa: CASSGGDGQGSYGYTF
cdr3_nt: TGTGCCAGCAGCGGGGGCGACGGACAGGGTAGCTATGGCTACACCTTC

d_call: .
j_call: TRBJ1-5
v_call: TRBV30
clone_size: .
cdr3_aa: CAWSRGLGNQPQHF
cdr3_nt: TGTGCCTGGAGTCGAGGGCTTGGCAATCAGCCCCAGCATTTT

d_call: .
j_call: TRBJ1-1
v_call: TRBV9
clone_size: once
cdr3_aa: CASSPPVAHEAFF
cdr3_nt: TGTGCCAGCAGCCCCCCTGTGGCCCATGAAGCTTTCTTT

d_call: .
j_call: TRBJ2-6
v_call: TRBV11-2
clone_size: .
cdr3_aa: CASSLWRGEDSGANVLTF
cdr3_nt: TGTGCCAGCAGCTTATGGAGGGGAGAAGACTCTGGGGCCAACGTCCTGACTTTC

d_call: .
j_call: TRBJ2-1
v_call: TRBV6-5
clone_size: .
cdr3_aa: CASSYDTYNEQFF
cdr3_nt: TGTGCCAGCAGTTACGACACTTACAATGAGCAGTTCTTC

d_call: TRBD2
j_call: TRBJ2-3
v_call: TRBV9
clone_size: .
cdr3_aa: CASSGLAGGPDTQYF
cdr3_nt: TGTGCCAGCAGCGGACTAGCGGGGGGCCCAGATACGCAGTATTTT

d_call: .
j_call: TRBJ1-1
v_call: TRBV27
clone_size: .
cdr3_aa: CASSSIPLRDIGFF
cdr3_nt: TGTGCCAGCAGTTCTATACCCCTCAGGGACATAGGTTTCTTT

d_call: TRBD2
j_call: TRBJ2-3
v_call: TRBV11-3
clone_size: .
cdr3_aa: CASSSWTSGEESTDTQYF
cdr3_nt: TGTGCCAGCAGCTCGTGGACTAGCGGGGAAGAGAGCACAGATACGCAGTATTTT

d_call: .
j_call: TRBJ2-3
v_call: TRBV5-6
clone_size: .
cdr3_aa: CASSHNPTDTQYF
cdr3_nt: TGTGCCAGCAGCCACAACCCCACAGATACGCAGTATTTT

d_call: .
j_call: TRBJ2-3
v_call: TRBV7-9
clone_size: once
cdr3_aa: CASSFYTDTQYF
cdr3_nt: TGTGCCAGCAGCTTTTACACAGATACGCAGTATTTT

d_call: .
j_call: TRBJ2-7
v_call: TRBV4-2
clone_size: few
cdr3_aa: CASSQWQGTAGEQYF
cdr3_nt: TGTGCCAGCAGCCAGTGGCAGGGGACCGCTGGGGAGCAGTACTTC

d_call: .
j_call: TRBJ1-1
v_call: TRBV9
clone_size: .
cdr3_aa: CASSVFGVNTEAFF
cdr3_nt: TGTGCCAGCAGCGTATTCGGGGTGAACACTGAAGCTTTCTTT

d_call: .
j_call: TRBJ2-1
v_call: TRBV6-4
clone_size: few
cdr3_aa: CASGAGNEQFF
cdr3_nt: TGTGCCAGTGGGGCTGGCAATGAGCAGTTCTTC

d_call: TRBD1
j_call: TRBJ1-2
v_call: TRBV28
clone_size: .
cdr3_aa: CASSSGQGYGYTF
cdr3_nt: TGTGCCAGCAGTTCGGGACAGGGTTATGGCTACACCTTC

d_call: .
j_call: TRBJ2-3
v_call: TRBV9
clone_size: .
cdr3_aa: CASSVAADTQYF
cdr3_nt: TGTGCCAGCAGCGTAGCGGCAGATACGCAGTATTTT

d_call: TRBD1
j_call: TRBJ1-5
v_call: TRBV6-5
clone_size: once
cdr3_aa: CASSITGGSNQPQHF
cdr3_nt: TGTGCCAGCAGCATAACAGGGGGTAGCAATCAGCCCCAGCATTTT

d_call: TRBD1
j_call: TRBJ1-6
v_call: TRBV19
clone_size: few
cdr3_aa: CASSQTGQGLTPLHF
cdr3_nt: TGTGCCAGTAGCCAAACCGGACAGGGGTTAACACCCCTCCACTTT

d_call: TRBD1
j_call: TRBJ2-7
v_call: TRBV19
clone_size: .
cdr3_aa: CASSIGTGSPYEQYF
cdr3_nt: TGTGCCAGTAGTATCGGGACAGGGAGTCCCTACGAGCAGTACTTC

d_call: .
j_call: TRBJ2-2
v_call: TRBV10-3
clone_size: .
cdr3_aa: CAISEHTGELFF
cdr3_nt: TGTGCCATCTCCGAGCACACCGGGGAGCTGTTTTTT

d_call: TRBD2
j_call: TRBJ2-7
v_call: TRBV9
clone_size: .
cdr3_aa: CASRSKAGGPLEEQYF
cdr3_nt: TGTGCCAGCAGGTCAAAAGCGGGGGGGCCTTTGGAAGAGCAGTACTTC

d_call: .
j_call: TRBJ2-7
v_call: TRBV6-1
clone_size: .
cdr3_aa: CASRSTDSLEQYF
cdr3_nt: TGTGCCAGCCGCTCGACAGACTCCTTGGAGCAGTACTTC

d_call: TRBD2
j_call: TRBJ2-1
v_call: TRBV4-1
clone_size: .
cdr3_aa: CASSQDSGGRGYDEQFF
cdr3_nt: TGCGCCAGCAGCCAAGATAGCGGGGGTAGAGGCTACGATGAGCAGTTCTTC

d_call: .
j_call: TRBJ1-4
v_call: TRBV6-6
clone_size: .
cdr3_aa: CASSMDSFNEKLFF
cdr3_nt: TGTGCCAGCAGTATGGACAGCTTTAATGAAAAACTGTTTTTT

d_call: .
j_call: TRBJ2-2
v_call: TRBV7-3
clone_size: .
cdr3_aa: CASSLGTPGELFF
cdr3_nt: TGTGCCAGCAGCTTAGGGACACCCGGGGAGCTGTTTTTT

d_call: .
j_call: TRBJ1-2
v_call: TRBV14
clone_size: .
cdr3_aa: CASSQEGMRGYGYTF
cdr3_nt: TGTGCCAGCAGCCAAGAAGGTATGAGAGGATATGGCTACACCTTC

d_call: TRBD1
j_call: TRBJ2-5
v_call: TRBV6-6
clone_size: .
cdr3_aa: CASTWDRGEETQYF
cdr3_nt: TGTGCCAGCACCTGGGACAGGGGGGAAGAGACCCAGTACTTC

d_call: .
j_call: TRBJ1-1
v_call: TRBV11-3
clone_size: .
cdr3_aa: CASSAFKSPSTEAFF
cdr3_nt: TGTGCCAGCAGCGCCTTCAAGTCCCCGAGCACTGAAGCTTTCTTT

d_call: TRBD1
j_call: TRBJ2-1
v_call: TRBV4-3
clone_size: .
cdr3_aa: CASSQEGTGAGNEQFF
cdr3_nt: TGCGCCAGCAGCCAAGAAGGGACAGGGGCGGGGAATGAGCAGTTCTTC

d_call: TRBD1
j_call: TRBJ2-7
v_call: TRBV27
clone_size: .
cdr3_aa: CATQGESYEQYF
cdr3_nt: TGTGCCACTCAGGGGGAATCCTACGAGCAGTACTTC

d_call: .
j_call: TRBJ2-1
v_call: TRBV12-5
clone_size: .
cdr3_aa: CASGASAARGYNEQFF
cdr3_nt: TGTGCTAGTGGTGCATCGGCGGCGAGAGGCTACAATGAGCAGTTCTTC

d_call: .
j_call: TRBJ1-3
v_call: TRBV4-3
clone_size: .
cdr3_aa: CASSQDGSSGNTIYF
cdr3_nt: TGCGCCAGCAGCCAAGACGGGAGCTCTGGAAACACCATATATTTT

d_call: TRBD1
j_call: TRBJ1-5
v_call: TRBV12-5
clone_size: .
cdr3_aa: CASGFTLQGQGKNQPQHF
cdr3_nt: TGTGCTAGTGGTTTCACTTTACAGGGACAGGGGAAAAATCAGCCCCAGCATTTT

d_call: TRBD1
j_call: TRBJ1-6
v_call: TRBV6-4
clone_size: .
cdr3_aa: CASSDFPGTGDSPLHF
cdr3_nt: TGTGCCAGCAGTGACTTCCCCGGGACAGGGGATTCACCCCTCCACTTT

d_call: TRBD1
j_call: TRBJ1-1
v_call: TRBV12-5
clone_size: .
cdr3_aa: CASGFGTGDDYNTEAFF
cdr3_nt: TGTGCTAGTGGTTTCGGGACAGGGGATGATTATAACACTGAAGCTTTCTTT